The clone carrying this TCR beta chain was seen more than once but under ten times. Its matching antigen is unknown. The TCRdb protein fails to match the DNA translation at residue 13; the protein reported here was translated from the DNA. Mouse gene names apply. The source of the sample is a study of CD8+ T cells in alopecia areata. Study overall: Grafts of skin from C3H/HeJ donors aged roughly 6-12 months with spontaneous alopecia went to female C3H/HeJ mice aged roughly 7-10 weeks.

After isolation, RNA underwent reverse transcription to generate cDNA as the sequencing template. Method: immunoSEQ multiplex PCR; TCRdb's copy keeps in-frame clones and lacks some. This sample has roughly 110,000 clones, each found more than once. General observations from the study: Clonality was higher in lesional than normal scalp, especially in alopecia totalis/universalis. Besides other cells, scalp samples also yield sequences of resident alphabeta T cells from normal skin. Mice gave a clearer picture of TCR sharing than patients did, possibly for HLA-related reasons.

The specimen sequenced was lesional skin. The sequence came from a C3H/HeJ mouse with alopecia areata. The strain's MHC type: H2-k.

The CDR3 loop is CTCSADLQGAGNTLYF. The DNA read from the CDR3 is TGCACCTGCAGTGCAGATCTGCAGGGGGCTGGAAATACG. This chain uses TRBV1 with TRBJ1-3; TRBD1 matches at 7 bases. The read finishes 3 residues shy of the CDR3 end, and the germline J gene is used to complete it. Germline values: CDR1 NSQYPW, CDR2 LRSPGD (reference sequence). The CDR3 totals 16 residues. The V and J ends lost 0 bases and 2 bases, in that order; junction bases with no gene match: 4.